These 7 T cell receptor beta chains were sequenced from one sample in a study of molecular identifiers for immune sequencing clone quantification. Using its own MiXCR run on the PCR reads, TCRdb lists one record per CDR3 protein. The sample gives about 640,000 distinct CDR3 sequences, just under 20% of which show up once; approximately 0.9% is in the top ten. Sequenced: naive CD8+ T cells from blood, with Jurkat cell RNA spiked in. Subset meaning: FACS-sorted CD8+CD4-CCR7+CD45RA+ naive T cells. Source of these receptors: a human donor in good health. Some libraries in this study had Jurkat cell RNA spiked in.

Regarding this clonotype: A much larger clone differs from this one at a single base, so this may be a read error. This chain links TRBV5-3 with TRBJ2-3; D gene ambiguous. TRBV5-3 qualifies as an ORF whose function is uncertain. This CDR3 is built from 15 residues. The CDR3 bases are TGTACCAGCAGCTTCTTTGTGTCCGGCGCAGATACGCAGTATTTT. Its protein is CTSSFFVSGADTQYF.

This clonotype was observed a few times. The chain joins TRBV19 to TRBJ2-1, with unresolved D. Per germline, CDR1 LNHDA and CDR2 SQIVND (reference sequence). The CDR3 has 12 amino acids. V was clipped by 5 bases and J by 6 bases, with 8 bases between them. CDR3 loop: CASSPHSNEQFF. Written as DNA, the CDR3 is TGTGCCAGTAGTCCCCACAGCAATGAGCAGTTCTTC. The full variable domain, with the rest looked up from reference TRBV19 and TRBJ2-1, is DGGITQSPKYLFRKEGQNVTLSCEQNLNHDAMYWYRQDPGQGLRLIYYSQIVNDFQKGDIAEGYSVSREKKESFPLTVTSAQKNPTAFYLCASSPHSNEQFFGPGTRLTVL.

In its sample, this clonotype was seen a few times. V is TRBV27 and J is TRBJ2-7; possibly TRBD2 for D (6 bases). CDR3 length: 15 residues. CDR1 and CDR2 from the germline V gene are MNHEY and SMNVEV (reference sequence). V lost 0 bases and J 2 bases, leaving 11 bases between the germline ends. CDR3 DNA: TGTGCCAGCAGTTTATCGGCGGGGCGGACCTACGAGCAGTACTTC. It encodes CASSLSAGRTYEQYF.

This clonotype was seen at least ten times. V is TRBV5-1 and J is TRBJ2-2; a possible D gene is TRBD2 (6 bases). V was pared by 3 bases and J by 5 bases, with 23 bases between. CDR3 length: 18 amino acids. CDR1 is SGHRS and CDR2 is YFSETQ in the germline V gene. The CDR3 loop reads CASSSEISGTVGTGELFF. The DNA of the CDR3 is TGCGCCAGCAGCTCCGAGATCTCCGGGACTGTGGGAACCGGGGAGCTGTTTTTT. Full variable domain (rest looked up from reference TRBV5-1 and TRBJ2-2): KAGVTQTPRYLIKTRGQQVTLSCSPISGHRSVSWYQQTPGQGLQFLFEYFSETQRNKGNFPGRFSGRQFSNSRSEMNVSTLELGDSALYLCASSSEISGTVGTGELFFGEGSRLTVL.

This clonotype was counted between two and nine times. A much larger clone differs by one base, so this may be a read error. The chain recombines TRBV6-5 with TRBJ1-1, with 7 bases lining up with TRBD1. The CDR3 spans 17 residues. V was pared by 11 bases and J by 4 bases, with 22 bases of the junction left unmatched. Germline V gene data show CDR1 as MNHEY and CDR2 as SVGAGI. The CDR3, as DNA: TGTGCCGGCATTGGTTGGGACAGTTATCAAAGTGGCACTGAAGCTTTCTTT. Encoded protein: CAGIGWDSYQSGTEAFF.

This clonotype was counted many times. This chain uses TRBV7-9 with TRBJ2-4; 10 bases match TRBD1. The CDR3 covers 16 residues. Per germline, CDR1 SEHNR and CDR2 FQNEAQ (reference sequence). The trim removed 5 bases at V and 4 bases at J, leaving 8 bases unmatched. The CDR3 region has the DNA TGTGCCAGCAGCCGCGGACCGGGACAGGGGAAAAACATTCAGTACTTC. Translated: CASSRGPGQGKNIQYF.

The genes are TRBV9 and TRBJ2-1; TRBD1 matches at 9 bases. This CDR3 is built from 14 residues. Germline CDR1 is SGDLS and CDR2 is YYNGEE. V shed 5 bases and J 2 bases; nucleotides not matched to a gene: 2. CDR3 in amino acids: CASRQGAAYNEQFF. CDR3 in DNA: TGTGCCAGCAGACAGGGGGCTGCCTACAATGAGCAGTTCTTC.